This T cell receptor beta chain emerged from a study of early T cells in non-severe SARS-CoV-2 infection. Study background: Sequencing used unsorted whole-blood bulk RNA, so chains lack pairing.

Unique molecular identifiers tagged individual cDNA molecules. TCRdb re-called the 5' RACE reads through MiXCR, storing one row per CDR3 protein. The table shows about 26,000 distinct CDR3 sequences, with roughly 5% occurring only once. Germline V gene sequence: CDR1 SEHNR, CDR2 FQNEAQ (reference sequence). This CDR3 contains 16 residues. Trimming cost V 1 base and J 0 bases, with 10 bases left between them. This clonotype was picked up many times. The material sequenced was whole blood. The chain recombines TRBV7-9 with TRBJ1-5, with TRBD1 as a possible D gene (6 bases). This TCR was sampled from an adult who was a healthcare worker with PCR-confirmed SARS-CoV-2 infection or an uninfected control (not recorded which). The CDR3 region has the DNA TGTGCCAGCAGCTTAGTCAGGGGATTTAGCAATCAGCCCCAGCATTTT. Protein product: CASSLVRGFSNQPQHF.